The 10 T cell receptor beta chains below come from one sample, sequenced in a study of technical replicates of blood from a few donors. Assay: immunoSEQ multiplex PCR; the TCRdb copy retains only in-frame clones and omits some. Counted here are around 100,000 clones, 95% to 96% occurring once; the ten biggest clones make up roughly 0.35%. Sequencing was performed on T cells isolated from PBMCs. The receptor set was obtained from a human donor in good health.

V gene TRBV10-2 combines with J gene TRBJ2-1; 8 bases are a match to TRBD2. In germline, CDR1 is WSHSY, CDR2 SAAADI. V trimming: 7 bases; J trimming: 6 bases; junction bases outside the gene matches: 5. The CDR3 covers 13 residues. CDR3 coding DNA: TGCGCCAGCAAGTTAGCGGGAAGCAATGAGCAGTTCTTC. Residues: CASKLAGSNEQFF.

The chain couples TRBV4-1 to TRBJ2-7; 7 positions agree with TRBD2. Trimming cost V 3 bases and J 7 bases; bases outside gene matches: 9. Germline V gene sequence: CDR1 MGHRA, CDR2 YSYEKL. The CDR3 is 14 amino acids. The CDR3 nucleotides read TGCGCCAGCAGCCAGGGGAGGGCCGGGGGAGAGCAGTACTTC. Its translation is CASSQGRAGGEQYF.

This clone was detected only once. V and J are TRBV10-1 and TRBJ2-7; D not certain. Germline V gene data show CDR1 as WNHNN and CDR2 as SYGVQD (reference sequence). V was cut by 3 bases and J by 4 bases, with 13 bases left in between. There are 14 residues in the CDR3. As DNA, the CDR3 is TGCGCCAGCAGTGAATCCCAGAATTTATACGAGCAGTACTTC. Amino acid sequence: CASSESQNLYEQYF.

V usage is TRBV7-9 and J usage is TRBJ2-7; 12 nucleotides align to TRBD1. Germline-derived CDR1 and CDR2 are SEHNR and FQNEAQ (reference sequence). This CDR3 has 18 amino acids. V was clipped by 3 bases and J by 3 bases; unmatched bases: 12. This CDR3 is CASSFGTGGGGSRYEQYF. The CDR3 DNA follows: TGTGCCAGCAGCTTTGGGACAGGGGGCGGAGGAAGCCGCTACGAGCAGTACTTC.

This chain joins TRBV6-5 and TRBJ1-2; perhaps TRBD1 as D (6 bases). CDR1 is MNHEY, CDR2 SVGAGI, per germline. The V end lost 5 bases, the J end lost 3 bases, and 13 bases lay between the germline ends. This CDR3 has 14 residues. CDR3 DNA: TGTGCCAGCAGTCTACAGGGAAATTACTATGGCTACACCTTC. It is translated as CASSLQGNYYGYTF.

V and J are TRBV9 and TRBJ1-5; TRBD1 agrees at 7 bases. Germline values: CDR1 SGDLS, CDR2 YYNGEE. This CDR3 contains 15 residues. The V segment lost 1 base and the J segment 6 bases; nucleotides outside the gene matches: 7. In DNA form, the CDR3 reads TGTGCCAGCAGCGTAACCACAGGGGAAGGTCAGCCCCAGCATTTT. This gives the protein CASSVTTGEGQPQHF. The variable domain in full, with the rest retrieved from reference TRBV9 and TRBJ1-5, is DSGVTQTPKHLITATGQRVTLRCSPRSGDLSVYWYQQSLDQGLQFLIQYYNGEERAKGNILERFSAQQFPDLHSELNLSSLELGDSALYFCASSVTTGEGQPQHFGDGTRLSIL.

This clone is a singleton in its sample. The same CDR3 is also encoded by other DNA sequences in this sample. The gene calls are TRBV5-4 and TRBJ2-3; the D gene is possibly TRBD2 (5 bases). V was pared by 0 bases and J by 9 bases, with 8 bases between. Looked up from germline, CDR1 is SGHNT and CDR2 is YYREEE (reference sequence). The CDR3 covers 12 residues. CDR3 residues: CASSLGGDTQYF. The CDR3 DNA is TGTGCCAGCAGCTTGGGGGGAGACACGCAGTATTTT.

The V gene is TRBV6-5, the J gene TRBJ1-1; no reliable D call. Trimming took 4 bases from V and 1 from J, leaving 7 bases between them. This CDR3 region has 13 residues. Germline V gives CDR1 MNHEY, CDR2 SVGAGI. In DNA, the CDR3 is TGTGCCAGCAGTTTTCAGGAGAACACTGAAGCTTTCTTT. Protein product: CASSFQENTEAFF.

V and J are TRBV7-3 and TRBJ2-3, with TRBD2 matching over 9 bases. The CDR3 runs to 19 residues. CDR1 and CDR2 from the germline V gene are SGHTA and FQGTGA. V was pared by 6 bases and J by 4 bases, with 20 bases of the junction left unmatched. The CDR3 nucleotides are TGTGCCAGCAGACACAGGCTGGACTATCCAGCGGGAGGATCAGATACGCAGTATTTT. This encodes CASRHRLDYPAGGSDTQYF. The full variable domain, completed using reference TRBV7-3 and TRBJ2-3, is GAGVSQTPSNKVTEKGKYVELRCDPISGHTALYWYRQSLGQGPEFLIYFQGTGAADDSGLPNDRFFAVRPEGSVSTLKIQRTERGDSAVYLCASRHRLDYPAGGSDTQYFGPGTRLTVL.

The chain uses TRBV5-8 and TRBJ2-6, with unresolved D. The germline CDR1 and CDR2 sequences are SGHTS and YDEGEE. With 1 base removed from V and 12 bases from J, the gap between germline ends came to 5 bases. This CDR3 contains 11 residues. The CDR3 region is CASSLSLVLTF. For the CDR3, the DNA is TGTGCCAGCAGCTTGTCTCTCGTCCTGACTTTC.